This T cell receptor (beta chain) appears in the sequencing data of a study of cytomegalovirus exposure and HLA in healthy donors. Germline CDR1 is LNHDA and CDR2 is SQIVND (reference sequence). This CDR3 comprises 15 residues. With 4 bases clipped from V and 6 bases from J, the junction kept 8 bases outside the gene matches. In this sample, this clone turned up once. The method was immunoSEQ multiplex PCR; TCRdb's version includes in-frame clones alone and lacks a portion of them. This sample yields roughly 59,000 clones, of which around 92% are seen a single time; under 5.5% belongs to the top ten.

This chain joins TRBV19 and TRBJ1-4, with 7 positions matching TRBD1. The TCR comes from a man between 18 and 29 years old in good health and CMV-seropositive. The sequenced sample consisted of PBMCs. CDR3 bases: TGTGCCAGTAGTAAAGGTTGGCAGGGGGATGAAAAACTGTTTTTT. It yields the protein CASSKGWQGDEKLFF.